This T cell receptor beta chain was obtained from a study of blood T cells in healthy people across ages. Whole-study findings and limits: The fall in TCR beta diversity per million T cells was roughly linear with age. As naive T cell percentage varied, TCR beta diversity correlated strongly with it.

This clonotype appeared a few times. Its antigen remains unknown. Combining a sample-barcoded 5' primer with a J-beta primer mix, a second PCR ran for roughly 7 to 12 cycles. MiXCR, run by TCRdb on the 5' RACE reads, gives a single entry per CDR3 protein. The table lists 650,000 to 1,000,000 distinct CDR3 sequences, under 40% of them singletons. The V segment lost 6 bases and the J segment 7 bases; nucleotides outside the gene matches: 9. CDR3 length: 15 residues. This chain uses TRBV12-3 or TRBV12-4 with TRBJ2-1, with TRBD1 matching 10 bases. Sequenced input: blood. This sequence was found in a man between 18 and 29 years old in good health. Here the CDR3 reads CASRNSGTGENEQFF. As DNA, the CDR3 is TGTGCCAGCAGGAACTCCGGGACAGGGGAGAATGAGCAGTTCTTC.